The T cell receptor beta chain described here comes from a study of shared clonotypes between healthy human individuals. Study-wide results and limits: Only blood was sampled; tissue repertoires likely differ.

This CDR3 comprises 16 residues. Germline CDR1 ENHRY, CDR2 SYGVKD. Trimming removed 2 bases from V and 4 bases from J, with 18 bases in between. This clone occurred once. Antigen specificity is unknown. Each donor was a Caucasian adult residing in Nashville, Tennessee. Some clones are missing from TCRdb's copy, which holds only in-frame ones; the method was immunoSEQ multiplex PCR. The sample has roughly 1.5 million clones; 98% are singletons. Sequencing was done on a sample of naive CD4+ T cells sorted from blood. Subset of the sample: CD45RA+ positively selected. V usage is TRBV10-3 and J usage is TRBJ2-7, with D perhaps matching TRBD1 (6 bases). The source is a man aged 30 to 39 in good health. The CDR3 here is CAISEVSGRGLYEQYF. The CDR3 DNA follows: TGTGCCATCAGTGAGGTTTCCGGCAGGGGATTATACGAGCAGTACTTC.